This TCR beta chain appears in the sequencing data of a study of cytomegalovirus exposure and HLA in healthy donors. Study results and limitations: It was reported that the classifier diagnosed cytomegalovirus status with high specificity and sensitivity in both the original and validation cohorts. The majority of TCR sequences were rare, yet some public TCRs appeared in many donors. Overall, 164 TCR beta chains were annotated as cytomegalovirus-associated.

Only in-frame clones appear in the TCRdb table, and some are missing; sequencing was by immunoSEQ multiplex PCR. Of about 130,000 clones in the sample, nearly 90% were seen once. This clone has a handful of counts. Its antigen remains unidentified. The donors were part of the roughly 110-subject validation cohort, which stood apart from the approximately 670-subject first cohort. Germline V gives CDR1 MDHEN, CDR2 SYDVKM. The V end lost 2 bases, the J end lost 9 bases, and 17 bases lay between the germline ends. This CDR3 contains 15 residues. The chain carries TRBV28 and TRBJ1-5; TRBD1 might be the D (5 bases). This TCR derives from a woman younger than 35 in good health and CMV-seropositive. Sequencing was carried out using PBMCs. CDR3 residues: CASSLRTGWMGPQHF. CDR3 in DNA: TGTGCCAGCAGTTTACGAACAGGATGGATGGGGCCCCAGCATTTT.